These T cell receptor beta chains were read from a single sample in a study of Graves' ophthalmopathy and Graves' hyperthyroidism. TCRdb re-derived calls from the multiplex PCR reads in MiXCR, one entry per CDR3 protein. The sample lists a few hundred thousand distinct CDR3 sequences; 35% to 40% were seen once. The sequencing input was peripheral blood or thyroid tissue (not recorded which). The receptor set was obtained from an adult man with Graves' hyperthyroidism. CDR3s include the opening cysteine and the closing phenylalanine or tryptophan. D genes are given only for firm matches. A clone size is listed for some rows: how often the clone was seen (once, few, many), or a class if it is expanded.

many,TRBV11-2,TRBD2,TRBJ2-2,CASSPLGLAGAGELFF,TGTGCCAGCAGCCCCCTTGGACTAGCGGGAGCCGGGGAGCTGTTTTTT
many,TRBV12-3/TRBV12-4,.,TRBJ1-1,CASSRRVGVDTEAFF,TGTGCCAGCAGCCGTCGGGTGGGGGTGGACACTGAAGCTTTCTTT
once,TRBV15,TRBD2,TRBJ2-5,CATSTTSGRGADTQYF,TGTGCCACCAGCACTACTAGCGGGAGGGGGGCAGATACGCAGTACTTC
.,TRBV29-1,TRBD1,TRBJ2-7,CSVEERTGVGEQYF,TGCAGCGTTGAGGAGAGGACAGGGGTCGGGGAGCAGTACTTC
once,TRBV7-2,TRBD2,TRBJ2-4,CASSSRGEGWDIQYF,TGTGCCAGCAGCTCCCGCGGGGAGGGATGGGACATTCAGTACTTC
few,TRBV7-9,.,TRBJ2-3,CASSLGGRDTQYF,TGTGCCAGCAGCTTAGGAGGGCGAGATACGCAGTATTTT
.,TRBV6-1,.,TRBJ1-1,CASSDGWSGTEAFF,TGTGCCAGCAGTGATGGGTGGAGTGGGACTGAAGCTTTCTTT
.,TRBV15,.,TRBJ1-4,CASSSGPANEKLFF,TGTGCCAGCAGTTCAGGGCCGGCTAATGAAAAACTGTTTTTT
.,TRBV18,.,TRBJ1-4,CASSPSGLGNEKLFF,TGTGCCAGCTCACCTTCAGGACTGGGGAATGAAAAACTGTTTTTT
many,TRBV7-2,TRBD1,TRBJ1-2,CASSLQITGTGDGYTF,TGTGCCAGCAGCTTACAAATAACGGGGACAGGGGATGGCTACACCTTC
.,TRBV29-1,TRBD2,TRBJ2-7,CSVEKREGYEQYF,TGCAGCGTTGAAAAGCGGGAGGGCTACGAGCAGTACTTC
few,TRBV2,TRBD2,TRBJ2-7,CASSDLGYGSGGTYEQYF,TGTGCCAGCAGTGATTTGGGGTACGGGAGCGGGGGTACCTACGAGCAGTACTTC
.,TRBV20-1,TRBD1,TRBJ2-5,CSASGARGQETQYF,TGCAGTGCTAGTGGTGCCAGGGGGCAAGAGACCCAGTACTTC
many,TRBV5-1,.,TRBJ1-1,CASSLTSVLNTEAFF,TGCGCCAGCAGCTTGACCTCGGTTTTGAACACTGAAGCTTTCTTT
.,TRBV29-1,TRBD2,TRBJ2-3,CSVEDLTSGDTDTQYF,TGCAGCGTTGAAGATTTAACTAGCGGAGACACAGATACGCAGTATTTT
many,TRBV5-1,TRBD1,TRBJ2-7,CASSSTGGSYEQYF,TGCGCCAGCAGCTCAACAGGGGGGTCCTACGAGCAGTACTTC
many,TRBV29-1,.,TRBJ1-2,CSVEGEGQSEGYTF,TGCAGCGTTGAGGGGGAGGGCCAGTCAGAAGGCTACACCTTC
.,TRBV19,.,TRBJ1-1,CASSIVMAGRNTEAFF,TGTGCCAGTAGTATAGTCATGGCAGGGAGGAACACTGAAGCTTTCTTT
many,TRBV25-1,.,TRBJ2-3,CASSMGDTQYF,TGTGCCAGCAGTATGGGGGATACGCAGTATTTT
.,TRBV6-6,TRBD2,TRBJ2-7,CASSYSIVSGGRQYF,TGTGCCAGCAGTTACTCGATCGTCAGCGGGGGTCGGCAGTACTTC
many,TRBV7-9,.,TRBJ1-5,CASSLDNSNQPQHF,TGTGCCAGCAGCTTAGACAATAGCAATCAGCCCCAGCATTTT
many,TRBV12-3/TRBV12-4,TRBD1,TRBJ1-2,CASIVTGVNYGYTF,TGTGCCAGCATTGTGACAGGGGTTAACTATGGCTACACCTTC
many,TRBV12-3/TRBV12-4,.,TRBJ2-2,CATKRSHTGELFF,TGTGCCACGAAACGGTCCCACACCGGGGAGCTGTTTTTT
.,TRBV7-8,.,TRBJ2-5,CASRKQNLKQETQYF,TGTGCCAGCCGCAAGCAAAACCTGAAACAAGAGACCCAGTACTTC
.,TRBV3-1,.,TRBJ1-4,CASSQVRGRLEKLFF,TGTGCCAGCAGCCAAGTTCGCGGGCGACTTGAAAAACTGTTTTTT
many,TRBV5-6,.,TRBJ1-6,CASSLAGPDNSPLHF,TGTGCCAGCAGCTTGGCAGGGCCCGATAATTCACCCCTCCACTTT
many,TRBV12-3/TRBV12-4,.,TRBJ2-7,CASSFGTSSYEQYF,TGTGCCAGCAGTTTCGGCACGAGCTCCTACGAGCAGTACTTC
many,TRBV29-1,.,TRBJ1-4,CSVDTQGGGEKLFF,TGCAGCGTTGATACGCAGGGTGGAGGGGAAAAACTGTTTTTT
.,TRBV5-1,TRBD1,TRBJ1-1,CASSWTGTGAMNTEAFF,TGCGCCAGCAGCTGGACCGGGACAGGGGCGATGAACACTGAAGCTTTCTTT
.,TRBV6-5,.,TRBJ1-3,CASSPDPRESPGNTIYF,TGTGCCAGCAGTCCCGACCCCAGGGAAAGTCCTGGAAACACCATATATTTT
many,TRBV2,.,TRBJ1-2,CASSEGLNRASYGYTF,TGTGCCAGCAGTGAAGGGTTGAACAGGGCGAGCTATGGCTACACCTTC
many,TRBV7-6,.,TRBJ2-7,CASSLGFGSSNEQYF,TGTGCCAGCAGCTTAGGGTTCGGGAGTAGCAACGAGCAGTACTTC
few,TRBV6-2/TRBV6-3,.,TRBJ2-7,CASSYDEQGASLYEQYF,TGTGCCAGCAGTTACGACGAACAGGGAGCCTCCCTCTACGAGCAGTACTTC
many,TRBV5-4,TRBD2,TRBJ2-5,CASSFSGRGGETQYF,TGTGCCAGCAGCTTTAGCGGGAGAGGGGGAGAGACCCAGTACTTC
many,TRBV29-1,TRBD1,TRBJ1-2,CSGGTGHGYTF,TGCAGCGGCGGGACAGGGCATGGCTACACCTTC
.,TRBV12-3/TRBV12-4,TRBD1,TRBJ1-4,CASRSGTGFISGEKLFF,TGTGCCAGCAGGTCCGGGACAGGGTTTATTTCGGGTGAAAAACTGTTTTTT
many,TRBV29-1,TRBD1,TRBJ1-1,CSAAGTGEGTEAFF,TGCAGCGCCGCCGGAACAGGGGAGGGCACTGAAGCTTTCTTT